The subject of this entry is one T cell receptor beta chain. Its recognized antigen is unknown. Per-nucleotide qualities are absent, and no much larger clonotype sits a single base away. The cohort consisted of 600 or so healthy bone marrow donors. At the time of sampling, all cohort members were nominally healthy, though unrecorded immune exposures were likely present. The donor was CMV seronegative and belonged to the group of around 350 seronegative cohort members. Each donor provided a peripheral blood sample, and peripheral blood mononuclear cells were used for TCR beta sequencing. The Qiagen DNeasy Blood Extraction Kit was used to extract genomic DNA from the blood cell samples. This specimen belongs to a study of cytomegalovirus exposure and HLA in healthy donors (dated by TCRdb to 2016 to 2017). Study-wide context: An earlier analysis of several hundred of the donors reported about 250 Gb of sequence data and 100 million to 130 million unique TCR beta sequences from 150 million to 200 million T cells. A later analysis re-examined previously published TCR beta repertoires from more than 650 donors and added high-resolution HLA genotyping to investigate patterns of TCR occurrence. Among 300 to 450 genotyped donors of the cohort, an average of around 240,000 unique TCR beta nucleotide sequences were sequenced per donor, around 18% of them non-productive. Rather than drawing on any new phenotypic data, the later analysis identified candidate immune exposures from TCR beta sequences and the way those sequences occurred across donors. A later genetic analysis used genome-wide SNP genotypes for about three fifths of the 666 donors, treating that subset as a discovery cohort. Of the approximately 400 genotyped donors, roughly 80% fell in the genetic ancestry cluster associated with self-reported Caucasian donors. To predict cytomegalovirus infection status, the study combined high-throughput TCR immunosequencing, statistical association of individual TCRs with disease status, and machine learning. The study aimed to test whether signatures of past pathogen exposure could be identified by cataloging public T cell receptors. An early release covering 550 to 700 HLA-typed donors comprised approximately 290 gigabases of sequencing data and 85 million to 100 million unique TCR sequences. HLA typing included class I and class II loci at four-digit resolution. Alongside the repertoire data, information on donor age, sex, ethnicity and CMV serostatus was compiled. In addition to the first cohort of around 670 subjects, a separate validation cohort of 120 different subjects was used. An earlier analysis of 500 to 750 of the donors applied high-throughput TCR beta sequencing to assess whether each TCR beta V gene segment acted as functional or pseudogenic. The number of donors typed differed by locus, with 629-630 for A, B, C, DRB1 and DQB1, 522 for DQA1, 600 to 610 for DPA1, and about 450 for DPB1. Every repertoire in the discovery cohort had been generated on one and the same sequencing platform. Four or five DR-DQ haplotypes were treated as single units for association and clustering because of strong linkage in the cohort. The study profiled the T cell repertoires of 500 to 800 subjects by immunosequencing and related them to cytomegalovirus serostatus. Study-wide conclusions, independent of this receptor: Linkage disequilibrium might explain the correlated functional status among segregating V segments, but an unknown experimental factor could not be ruled out. Assigning TCR associations to individual alleles was difficult when HLA alleles, especially DR and DQ, strongly co-occurred. In both the original and validation cohorts, the classifier was reported to diagnose cytomegalovirus status with high specificity and sensitivity. An earlier analysis of approximately 500 of the donors showed that most TCR beta V segments appeared in productive rearrangements either about 87% or about 30% of the time, which broadly matched IMGT annotations. Roughly 17 rarely observed V segments, including chromosome 9 orphons, were excluded from the earlier analysis of about 600 of the donors because counts were too low. Most TCR sequences were observed very rarely across donors, whereas some public TCRs were present in many individuals. In a later genetic analysis, a missense DCLRE1C variant was associated with V-gene and J-gene trimming of TCR beta chains, and the association was replicated in an independent cohort. A later genetic analysis reported fewer N-insertions in productive TCRs among donors in an Asian-associated ancestry cluster than the roughly 620-donor mean. In vitro tests confirmed that three of the cytomegalovirus-associated TCR beta chains recognize cytomegalovirus antigens. A later analysis found that HLA-associated TCR beta chains were more clonally expanded and had lower generation probabilities than equally common non-associated chains. A further reported finding was that TCR beta sequences accurately predicted the HLA-A and HLA-B alleles for most subjects in the first cohort. It was suggested by the authors that the approach could potentially be generalized to other disease states and immunological phenotypes. For the cohort, immune exposure information was limited to CMV serostatus. Because some donors lacked HLA typing at each locus, the association tests relied only on the typed subset. The study gave a list of 150 to 200 TCR beta chains associated with cytomegalovirus. Specific HLA alleles were associated with 15,000 to 20,000 TCR beta sequences at a false discovery rate of 0.05 in a later analysis. In a later analysis, most CMV-associated TCR beta chains were found to appear HLA-restricted, with HLA associations seemingly driven largely by CMV exposure. The presence/absence analyses assumed that sequencing depth was roughly uniform across donors, and that assumption may not be true. Because the 87-base-pair reads could not distinguish some IMGT-functional V segments, including TRBV6-2 and TRBV6-3, those segments were excluded. A cluster of highly shared sequence variants was judged likely to be a technical artifact of the sequencing pipeline. Several of the top co-occurrence clusters appeared to be linked to parvovirus B19, influenza, CMV and Epstein-Barr virus, according to a later analysis. This cohort had only TCR beta chains sequenced, and the lack of alpha or paired-chain data limited which features could be detected. In a later analysis, the rate of TCR association differed among HLA loci, with DRB1 alleles having the most associated TCRs and HLA-C alleles having the fewest.

Libraries were made using the immunoSEQ multiplex PCR assay. The multiplex PCR relied on a mix of 60 forward primers for TCR Vbeta segments and 13 reverse primers for TCR Jbeta segments. Amplification of the CDR3 region of rearranged TCR beta genes was performed with a multiplex PCR assay on genomic DNA. Amplified TCR beta libraries were sequenced as 87-base-pair reads on the Illumina HiSeq System. Concerning the study's data processing: A later analysis counted approximately 74 million unique TCR beta chains across the roughly 700 repertoires, and roughly 10 million of these chains were shared by at least two donors. Raw reads were error-corrected and collapsed into unique sequences with a nearest-neighbor algorithm that merged closely related sequences to remove PCR and sequencing errors. V, D and J gene segments were assigned by aligning CDR3 sequences to IMGT reference sequences. For a sequence to be retained, a match of at least six nucleotides was required to both a V gene segment and a J gene segment. Rearrangements were classified as productive when the CDR3 lacked stop codons and remained in frame with V and J, and all other rearrangements were classified as non-productive. Following IMGT convention, CDR3 was defined as the stretch from the second conserved V-encoded cysteine to the conserved J-encoded phenylalanine. Sequences without an unambiguous match to a single V gene segment were excluded from the earlier analysis of a few hundred of the donors. An earlier analysis of about 590 of the donors classified V segments as functional when productive rearrangements were above 56.7% and as segregating when the standard deviation between donors was above 5%. A statistical classification framework was built to diagnose cytomegalovirus status from the catalog of TCR beta chain sequences. A later analysis assigned V and J genes by comparing TCR nucleotide sequences with IMGT/GENE-DB human TR gene sequences. Using the TCRdist pipeline, a later analysis assigned CDR3 sequences along with most-parsimonious VDJ recombination scenarios. In a later analysis, each TCR beta chain was defined by its CDR3 amino acid sequence together with its V-gene family, and reads without a unique V-gene family were excluded. In a later analysis, around 600 highly shared, low-generation-probability nucleotide sequences were removed to address suspected cross-contamination and a sequencing artifact. A later analysis calculated a clonal expansion index for each public chain from normalized within-repertoire ranks of inferred template counts. Generation probabilities in a later analysis came from a VDJ recombination model fitted to out-of-frame rearrangements, and those results were checked against IGoR. In a later analysis, TCR-TCR, TCR-HLA and TCR-CMV co-occurrence was scored with hypergeometric tests, and a repertoire-size bias correction was applied to TCR pairs. A later analysis estimated false discovery rates by permuting HLA or CMV assignments 20 times. In a later analysis, co-occurring TCRs were grouped using DBSCAN, with TCRdist sequence similarity added in when clustering inside HLA-allele-positive subsets. Co-occurrence clustering excluded repertoires with fewer than 30,000 or more than 120,000 public chains, plus five with anomalous nucleotide sharing. The table was pulled from immuneACCESS by TCRdb, which kept in-frame rearrangements only. Such tables lose some clones; where checked, under half of the loss comes from unresolved V genes, and the rest has no known cause. V, J and clone size were drawn from that table, and D and trimming were deduced from the DNA. The table for this sample lists approximately 220,000 clones; 75% to 90% of them were counted only once. The ten largest account for roughly 0.75% of the sample.

CDR1 and CDR2, per the germline V gene, are SGHDT and YYEEEE. The CDR3 covers 15 residues, taking in both the cysteine and the phenylalanine. Only CDR3 DNA remains: 45 bases, in frame from the first base. V ends up 0 bases short and J 7 bases short, with an unmatched junction base count of 7. This TCR was recovered from a boy between 2 and 10 years old in good health and CMV-seronegative. Recombination joined TRBV5-6 with TRBJ2-5, and 9 junctional nucleotides match TRBD1. Sequenced input: PBMCs. The sequenced DNA is TGTGCCAGCAGCTTGGGGGGACAGGGCTGGCGGACCCAGTACTTC. Its coded protein is CASSLGGQGWRTQYF.